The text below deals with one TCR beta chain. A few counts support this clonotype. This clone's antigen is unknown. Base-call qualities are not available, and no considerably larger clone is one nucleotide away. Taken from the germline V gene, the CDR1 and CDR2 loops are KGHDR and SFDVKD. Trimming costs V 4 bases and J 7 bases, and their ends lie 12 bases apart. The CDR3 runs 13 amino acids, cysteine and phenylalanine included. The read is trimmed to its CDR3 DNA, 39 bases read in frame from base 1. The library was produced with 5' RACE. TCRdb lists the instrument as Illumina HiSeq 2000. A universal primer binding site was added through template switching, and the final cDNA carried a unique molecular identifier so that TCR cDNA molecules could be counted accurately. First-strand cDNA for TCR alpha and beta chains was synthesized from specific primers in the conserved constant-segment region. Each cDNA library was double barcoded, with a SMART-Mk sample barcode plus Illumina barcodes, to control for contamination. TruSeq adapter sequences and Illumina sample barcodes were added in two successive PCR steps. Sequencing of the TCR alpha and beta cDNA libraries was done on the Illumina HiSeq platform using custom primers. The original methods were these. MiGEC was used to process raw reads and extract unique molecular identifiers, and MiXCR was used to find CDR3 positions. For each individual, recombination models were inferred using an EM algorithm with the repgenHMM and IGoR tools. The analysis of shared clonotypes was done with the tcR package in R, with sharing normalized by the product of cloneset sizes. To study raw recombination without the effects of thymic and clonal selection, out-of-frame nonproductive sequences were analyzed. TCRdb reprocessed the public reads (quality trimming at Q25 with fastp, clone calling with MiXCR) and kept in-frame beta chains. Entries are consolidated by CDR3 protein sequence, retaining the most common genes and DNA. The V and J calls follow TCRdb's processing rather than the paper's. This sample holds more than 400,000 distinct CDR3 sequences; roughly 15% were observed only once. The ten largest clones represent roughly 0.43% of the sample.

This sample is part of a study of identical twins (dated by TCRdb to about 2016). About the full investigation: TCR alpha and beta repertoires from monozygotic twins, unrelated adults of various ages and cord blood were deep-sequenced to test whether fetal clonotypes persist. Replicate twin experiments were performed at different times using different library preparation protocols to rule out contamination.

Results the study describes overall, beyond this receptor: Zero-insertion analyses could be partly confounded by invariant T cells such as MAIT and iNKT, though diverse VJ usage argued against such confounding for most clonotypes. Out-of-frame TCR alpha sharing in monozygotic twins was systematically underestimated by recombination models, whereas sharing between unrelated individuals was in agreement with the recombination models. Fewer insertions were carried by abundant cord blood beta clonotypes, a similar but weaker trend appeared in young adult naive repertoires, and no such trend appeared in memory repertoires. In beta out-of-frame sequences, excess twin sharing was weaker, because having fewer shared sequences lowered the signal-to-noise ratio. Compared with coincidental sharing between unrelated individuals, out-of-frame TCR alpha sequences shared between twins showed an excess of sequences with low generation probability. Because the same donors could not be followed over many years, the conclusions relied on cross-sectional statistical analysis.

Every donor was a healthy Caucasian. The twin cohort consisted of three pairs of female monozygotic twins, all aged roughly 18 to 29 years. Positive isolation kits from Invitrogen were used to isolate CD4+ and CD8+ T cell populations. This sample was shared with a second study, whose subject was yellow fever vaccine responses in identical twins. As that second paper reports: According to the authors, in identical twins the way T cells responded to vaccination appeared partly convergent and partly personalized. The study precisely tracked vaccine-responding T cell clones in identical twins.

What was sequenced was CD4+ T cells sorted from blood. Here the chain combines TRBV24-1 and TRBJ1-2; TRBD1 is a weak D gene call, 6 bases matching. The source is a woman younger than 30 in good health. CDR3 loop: CATSDPDRGGYTF. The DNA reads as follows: TGTGCCACCAGTGACCCGGACAGAGGTGGCTACACCTTC.